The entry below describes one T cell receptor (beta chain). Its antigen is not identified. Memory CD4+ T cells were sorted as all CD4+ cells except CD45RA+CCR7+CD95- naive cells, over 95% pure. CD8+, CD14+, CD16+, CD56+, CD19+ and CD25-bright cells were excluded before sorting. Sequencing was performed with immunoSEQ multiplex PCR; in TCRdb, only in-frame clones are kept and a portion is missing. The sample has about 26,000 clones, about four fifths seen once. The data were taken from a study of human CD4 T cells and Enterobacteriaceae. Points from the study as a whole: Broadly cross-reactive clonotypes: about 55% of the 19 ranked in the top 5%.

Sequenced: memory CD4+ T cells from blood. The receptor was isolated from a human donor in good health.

CDR3 sequence (DNA): TGTGCCTGGAGTGCCCTCTACAATGAGCAGTTCTTC. Its protein is CAWSALYNEQFF. The chain links TRBV30 to TRBJ2-1; D not resolved. V was trimmed by 1 base and J by 3 bases, leaving 4 bases between them. Germline CDR1 reads GTSNPN; CDR2 reads SVGIG (reference sequence). The length of the CDR3 is 12 residues.